The following is a T cell receptor beta chain sequence with its context. PCR primers comprised 60 Vbeta and 13 Jbeta primers. Data came from immunoSEQ multiplex PCR; TCRdb stores just in-frame clones and leaves some out. The data show approximately 140,000 clones, with about 82% seen just once and 1% to 1.5% held by the top ten. Germline V lookup: CDR1 SGDLS, CDR2 YYNGEE. Between the trimmed V and J ends, which lost 3 bases and 4 bases, there was a span of 13 bases. The CDR3 contains 14 residues. These data belong to a study of cytomegalovirus exposure and HLA in healthy donors. The chain carries TRBV9 and TRBJ2-5, with a possible D match to TRBD2 (6 bases). The clonotype comes from a boy aged 5 to 17 in good health and CMV-seronegative. Sequencing used PBMCs. The CDR3 protein is CASSAGGIGETQYF. The CDR3 bases are TGTGCCAGCAGCGCCGGCGGGATCGGAGAGACCCAGTACTTC.